These 30 T cell receptor beta chains originate from one sample sequenced in a study of cytomegalovirus exposure and HLA in healthy donors. The PCR employed 60 Vbeta primers together with 13 Jbeta primers. Profiling relied on immunoSEQ multiplex PCR, and the TCRdb table lists in-frame clones only, not all of them. Here the sample spans approximately 190,000 clones, around four fifths being singletons. Sequencing used PBMCs. The receptors derive from a woman aged 18 to 35 in good health and CMV-seronegative.

V gene TRBV11-2 combines with J gene TRBJ2-1, with 7 bases lining up with TRBD2. CDR3 length equals 14 residues. Per germline, CDR1 SGHAT and CDR2 FQNNGV. V shed 4 bases and J 7 bases; nucleotides not matched to a gene: 7. CDR3 region: CASSWSGVGNEQFF. In DNA, the CDR3 is TGTGCCAGCAGCTGGAGCGGGGTTGGGAATGAGCAGTTCTTC.

The genes are TRBV7-2 and TRBJ1-1, with TRBD1 as a possible D gene (5 bases). This CDR3 comprises 15 residues. Between the trimmed V and J ends, which lost 2 bases and 1 base, there was a span of 11 bases. The V gene's germline CDR1 is SGHTA and CDR2 FQGNSA. CDR3 protein: CASSLYQGGNTEAFF. Written as DNA, the CDR3 is TGTGCCAGCAGCTTATATCAGGGCGGGAACACTGAAGCTTTCTTT.

The chain has TRBV7-3 and TRBJ2-1; TRBD1 matches at 8 bases. This CDR3 comprises 14 residues. CDR1 is SGHTA and CDR2 is FQGTGA in the germline V gene. Trimming removed 4 bases from V and 3 bases from J; junction bases left unmatched: 2. The CDR3 DNA is TGTGCCAGCAGCTCCGGGACAGGCTACAATGAGCAGTTCTTC. Amino acid sequence: CASSSGTGYNEQFF.

V is TRBV7-8 and J is TRBJ2-5; a weak D match, TRBD1 (6 bases). This CDR3 is 15 amino acids long. Germline V lookup: CDR1 SGHVS, CDR2 FQNEAQ. The ends were cut back, 5 bases at V and 1 base at J, with 14 bases in the middle. The CDR3 nucleotides read TGTGCCAGCAGCCCCCGGGACATCCTCCAAGAGACCCAGTACTTC. Translating gives CASSPRDILQETQYF.

The rearrangement uses TRBV18 and TRBJ2-1; D call uncertain. The CDR3 runs to 13 residues. V gave up 0 bases and J gave up 12 bases, with 12 bases separating them. CDR1 and CDR2 from the germline V gene are KGHSH and LQKENI. DNA of the CDR3: TGTGCCAGCTCACCACCGGGCGCCCGTGGGCAGTTCTTC. Protein sequence: CASSPPGARGQFF.

V usage is TRBV27 and J usage is TRBJ1-1; the match to TRBD1 covers 8 bases. The germline V gene encodes CDR1 MNHEY and CDR2 SMNVEV (reference sequence). This CDR3 has 13 amino acids. The ends lost 10 bases at V and 4 bases at J; junction bases unmatched: 8. CDR3 bases: TGTGCCACGGCCGGAGGACAGGGCACTGAAGCTTTCTTT. It codes for CATAGGQGTEAFF.

J is TRBJ2-7 and V is TRBV20-1; a possible D gene is TRBD1 (6 bases). The CDR3 has 11 amino acids. The V end was cut by 6 bases, the J end by 6 bases, with 12 bases between. The germline gives CDR1 DFQATT, CDR2 SNEGSKA (reference sequence). In DNA form, the CDR3 reads TGCAGTGCCTTACAAGGGGGCGAGCAGTACTTC. Protein product: CSALQGGEQYF.

The J gene is TRBJ1-2, the V gene TRBV29-1, with 8 bases identical to TRBD1. This CDR3 spans 14 amino acids. Germline CDR1 SQVTM, CDR2 ANQGSEA. With V trimmed by 0 bases and J by 6 bases, 6 bases remained unmatched. CDR3 sequence: CSVEESRTGNGYTF. As DNA, the CDR3 is TGCAGCGTTGAAGAGTCTCGGACAGGGAATGGCTACACCTTC.

Comments on this clone: Other DNA variants within this sample encode the same CDR3. This rearrangement joins TRBV2 to TRBJ1-1; D call uncertain. Trimming took off 6 bases at V and 1 base at J, with 15 bases between the two ends. The CDR3 extends over 15 amino acids. From germline, CDR1 is SNHLY and CDR2 FYNNEI. CDR3 coding DNA: TGTGCCAGCAGCGACCTTGGAAGACAGAACACTGAAGCTTTCTTT. Its translation: CASSDLGRQNTEAFF.

The chain joins TRBV29-1 to TRBJ2-7; possible D gene TRBD1, 6 bases. V lost 7 bases, J lost 4 bases, and 14 bases lay in between. The length of the CDR3 is 12 residues. Looked up from germline, CDR1 is SQVTM and CDR2 is ANQGSEA. In nucleotides, the CDR3 is TGCAGCGCTAGGGACAACGGGTACGAGCAGTACTTC. It is translated as CSARDNGYEQYF.

Comments on this clone: Other nucleotide sequences in the sample specify the same CDR3. The V call is TRBV29-1, the J call TRBJ2-1, with a tentative D call TRBD1 (5 bases). V lost 4 bases and J lost 4, with 8 bases in between. CDR1 is SQVTM and CDR2 is ANQGSEA in the germline V gene. The CDR3 sequence is 12 residues long. CDR3 nucleotides: TGCAGCGTTGCTCAGGGTTACAATGAGCAGTTCTTC. Its translation: CSVAQGYNEQFF.

This chain connects TRBV4-1 to TRBJ1-1; 10 bases map to TRBD1. V shed 4 bases and J 5 bases; nucleotides not matched to a gene: 13. Germline assignment: CDR1 MGHRA and CDR2 YSYEKL. The CDR3 covers 17 residues. CDR3 residues: CASSLISRDRGRTEAFF. DNA for the CDR3: TGCGCCAGCAGCCTCATAAGCCGGGACAGGGGTAGGACTGAAGCTTTCTTT.

The chain combines TRBV28 with TRBJ2-5, with D tentatively TRBD2 (5 bases). This CDR3 comprises 13 residues. V shed 2 bases and J shed 5 bases, with 9 bases lying between them. Germline V CDR1 and CDR2: MDHEN, SYDVKM. The CDR3 nucleotides read TGTGCCAGCAGTTTACCCCCGGGGGAGACCCAGTACTTC. Translation: CASSLPPGETQYF.

This chain joins TRBV18 and TRBJ1-5; weak D call: TRBD1 (6 bases). The germline V gene has CDR1 KGHSH and CDR2 LQKENI. Trimming pared 4 bases from V and 5 bases from J, leaving 12 bases between. CDR3 length equals 14 residues. DNA for the CDR3: TGTGCCAGCTCACGGGACACCTCACATCAGCCCCAGCATTTT. As protein: CASSRDTSHQPQHF.

This rearrangement joins TRBV7-9 to TRBJ1-4, with TRBD1 matching over 9 bases. Germline values: CDR1 SEHNR, CDR2 FQNEAQ (reference sequence). This CDR3 comprises 14 residues. V lost 5 bases to trimming and J lost 8 bases; unmatched junction nucleotides: 6. CDR3 sequence reads: CASSTRDREEKLFF. The CDR3 DNA is TGTGCCAGCAGCACCCGGGACAGGGAAGAAAAACTGTTTTTT.

This clone has only a few counts. The V gene is TRBV23-1, the J gene TRBJ2-7, with 7 bases matching TRBD2. TRBV23-1 is treated as an ORF (open reading frame) with a function not yet certain. The CDR3 runs 14 residues. The CDR3 is CAAPIPAGDYEQYF. DNA for the CDR3: TGCGCTGCCCCCATTCCGGCGGGAGACTATGAGCAGTACTTC.

This clone was observed a handful of times. The V gene is TRBV5-1, the J gene TRBJ1-2; 9 bases fit TRBD1. Germline CDR1 reads SGHRS; CDR2 reads YFSETQ. The CDR3 consists of 14 residues. The trim removed 5 bases at V and 7 bases at J, leaving 9 bases unmatched. The CDR3, as DNA: TGCGCCAGCAGATCACAGGGGGCGCAGGGTGGCTACACCTTC. Its protein product is CASRSQGAQGGYTF.

A few counts support this clone. The chain couples TRBV7-8 to TRBJ2-2; 10 bases match TRBD1. CDR1 is SGHVS and CDR2 is FQNEAQ in the germline V gene. Trimming cost V 4 bases and J 6 bases; bases outside gene matches: 5. The CDR3 is made up of 15 amino acids. CDR3 loop: CASSYDRGRAGELFF. The DNA of the CDR3 is TGTGCCAGCAGCTACGACAGGGGGCGGGCCGGGGAGCTGTTTTTT. Supplemented by reference TRBV7-8 and TRBJ2-2, the full variable domain reads GAGVSQSPRYKVAKRGQDVALRCDPISGHVSLFWYQQALGQGPEFLTYFQNEAQLDKSGLPSDRFFAERPEGSVSTLKIQRTQQEDSAVYLCASSYDRGRAGELFFGEGSRLTVL.

The chain is built from TRBV10-2 and TRBJ1-4; D gene ambiguous. The germline V gene has CDR1 WSHSY and CDR2 SAAADI. V gave up 8 bases and J gave up 3 bases, with 16 bases separating them. This CDR3 is built from 15 residues. In nucleotides, the CDR3 is TGCGCCAGCGGTTTTGATGTGAGGGCTAATGAAAAACTGTTTTTT. This codes for CASGFDVRANEKLFF.

This clone was recorded only once. V and J are TRBV4-1 and TRBJ2-5; TRBD2 matches 9 bases. CDR1 MGHRA and CDR2 YSYEKL come from the germline V gene. The length of the CDR3 is 15 residues. Trimming removed 6 bases from V and 5 bases from J; junction bases left unmatched: 10. CDR3 DNA sequence: TGCGCCAGCAGGGGACTAGCCCAGGGGGAGGAGACCCAGTACTTC. This encodes CASRGLAQGEETQYF.

A few counts support this clone. The chain has TRBV6-6 and TRBJ2-7; a weak D match, TRBD2 (5 bases). The V and J ends lost 8 bases and 0 bases respectively, with 17 bases between them. This CDR3 is built from 15 residues. Germline V gene data show CDR1 as MNHNY and CDR2 as SVGAGI (reference sequence). The CDR3 bases are TGTGCCAGCGGACTTCTAGCCTTTAGCTCCTACGAGCAGTACTTC. Its translation: CASGLLAFSSYEQYF.

The rearrangement joins TRBV10-3 to TRBJ2-2, with 10 bases identical to TRBD1. The V and J ends lost 8 bases and 6 bases, in that order; junction bases with no gene match: 0. The CDR3 is made up of 12 amino acids. Looked up from germline, CDR1 is ENHRY and CDR2 is SYGVKD. CDR3: CAIGQGAGELFF. The DNA of the CDR3 is TGTGCCATCGGACAGGGGGCCGGGGAGCTGTTTTTT.

This chain joins TRBV29-1 and TRBJ1-1; the D is unclear. The CDR3 length is 12 residues. CDR1 is SQVTM and CDR2 is ANQGSEA in the germline V gene. Trimming left V 2 bases short and J 0 bases short, with 4 bases between. This CDR3 is CSVEQVNTEAFF. In nucleotides, the CDR3 is TGCAGCGTTGAACAGGTGAACACTGAAGCTTTCTTT.

The chain links TRBV6-4 to TRBJ1-2; TRBD1 aligns across 9 bases. Germline CDR1 and CDR2: MRHNA and SNTAGT. This CDR3 has 16 residues. The J segment lost 6 bases and the V segment lost 3 bases, leaving 11 bases of the junction unmatched. The CDR3 region has the DNA TGTGCCAGCAGTGAGGGCCCGGGACAGGGAGGAGATGGCTACACCTTC. Translation: CASSEGPGQGGDGYTF.

The CDR3 loop is CASSLVPGLADDNEQFF. CDR3 DNA: TGCGCCAGCAGCTTGGTACCGGGACTAGCGGATGACAATGAGCAGTTCTTC. The rearrangement joins TRBV5-1 to TRBJ2-1; 11 bases map to TRBD2. The CDR3 sequence is 17 residues long. V dropped 0 bases and J dropped 5; count of bases not matched to a gene: 7. CDR1 is SGHRS and CDR2 is YFSETQ in the germline V gene.

Here the CDR3 reads CASPRDRVIGGAAEQFF. CDR3 DNA sequence: TGTGCCAGCCCCCGGGACAGGGTCATTGGGGGGGCCGCTGAGCAGTTCTTC. This chain links TRBV21-1 with TRBJ2-1; TRBD1 is taken as the D call from the table, unchecked against the DNA. TRBV21-1 is an annotated pseudogene. This CDR3 has 17 amino acids.

This sequence joins TRBV7-9 and TRBJ1-1; D ambiguous. The CDR3 extends over 16 amino acids. Germline CDR1 SEHNR, CDR2 FQNEAQ (reference sequence). The V and J ends lost 5 bases and 5 bases respectively, with 21 bases between them. The CDR3 nucleotides read TGTGCCAGCAGCGACCCCGAGGGTAGGCTTATGACTGAAGCTTTCTTT. It specifies CASSDPEGRLMTEAFF.

This sequence joins TRBV7-9 and TRBJ2-3; 8 nucleotides line up with TRBD1. The CDR3 runs 13 residues. Germline V lookup: CDR1 SEHNR, CDR2 FQNEAQ (reference sequence). The V and J ends lost 5 bases and 5 bases, in that order; junction bases with no gene match: 3. CDR3 in DNA: TGTGCCAGCAGCCAGGGGGCTTTAGATACGCAGTATTTT. Translated, it gives CASSQGALDTQYF.

The chain combines TRBV12-5 with TRBJ2-3; 8 nucleotides align to TRBD2. V trimming: 6 bases; J trimming: 4 bases; junction bases outside the gene matches: 9. The CDR3 consists of 15 residues. Germline V CDR1 and CDR2: LGHNT, FRNRAP. The CDR3 sequence is CASGPWRGVADTQYF. CDR3 coding DNA: TGTGCTAGTGGCCCCTGGCGGGGGGTTGCAGATACGCAGTATTTT. Combining the CDR3 with reference TRBV12-5 and TRBJ2-3 gives the whole variable domain DARVTQTPRHKVTEMGQEVTMRCQPILGHNTVFWYRQTMMQGLELLAYFRNRAPLDDSGMPKDRFSAEMPDATLATLKIQPSEPRDSAVYFCASGPWRGVADTQYFGPGTRLTVL.

Note on this clone: This CDR3 is also generated by other DNA sequences in the sample. V gene TRBV2 combines with J gene TRBJ1-1; D is unresolved. This CDR3 region has 14 residues. CDR1 SNHLY and CDR2 FYNNEI come from the germline V gene. V shed 0 bases and J shed 2 bases, with 7 bases lying between them. CDR3 sequence reads: CASSEAPGNTEAFF. DNA for the CDR3: TGTGCCAGCAGTGAAGCGCCAGGAAACACTGAAGCTTTCTTT.